These 30 T cell receptor beta chains were all obtained from the same sample, sequenced in a study of technical replicates of blood from a few donors. Some clones are missing from TCRdb's copy, which holds only in-frame ones; the method was immunoSEQ multiplex PCR. The sample lists about 83,000 clones, approximately 92% seen once, with around 0.25% in the top ten. The sample taken for sequencing was T cells isolated from PBMCs. The source of these receptors is a human donor in good health.

The chain employs TRBV30 and TRBJ1-2; D unclear. This CDR3 region has 13 residues. Germline V gives CDR1 GTSNPN, CDR2 SVGIG (reference sequence). With 4 bases removed from V and 4 bases from J, the gap between germline ends came to 13 bases. The CDR3 loop reads CAWNRVSLYGYTF. In DNA form, the CDR3 reads TGTGCCTGGAACCGGGTAAGCCTCTATGGCTACACCTTC.

The chain links TRBV4-2 to TRBJ2-2, with 11 positions matching TRBD2. The J segment lost 4 bases and the V segment lost 1 base, leaving 2 bases of the junction unmatched. CDR1 is LGHNA and CDR2 is YNFKEQ in the germline V gene. This CDR3 contains 16 residues. The CDR3: CASSQALAGGTGELFF. CDR3 sequence (DNA): TGTGCCAGCAGCCAAGCCCTAGCGGGGGGCACCGGGGAGCTGTTTTTT.

The CDR3 DNA follows: TGTGCCAGCAGCTCGACTCGGGGCAGGGAGGGTGAAAAACTGTTTTTT. Its translation is CASSSTRGREGEKLFF. The rearrangement links TRBV7-9 to TRBJ1-4; the D gene is possibly TRBD1 (5 bases). Germline CDR1 reads SEHNR; CDR2 reads FQNEAQ (reference sequence). Between the trimmed V and J ends, which lost 4 bases and 7 bases, there was a span of 19 bases. The CDR3 sequence is 16 residues long.

The chain is built from TRBV2 and TRBJ1-2; 7 bases align to TRBD1. The CDR3 totals 14 residues. V was pared by 8 bases and J by 8 bases, with 14 bases of the junction left unmatched. Germline V lookup: CDR1 SNHLY, CDR2 FYNNEI. The CDR3 reads CASSRITGDGGYTF. The DNA of the CDR3 is TGTGCCAGCTCCAGAATCACAGGGGACGGGGGCTACACCTTC.

The genes are TRBV4-1 and TRBJ2-7; TRBD2 aligns across 11 bases. Germline CDR1 MGHRA, CDR2 YSYEKL. J gave up 0 bases and V 0 bases, and 7 bases lay outside the gene matches. The CDR3 is made up of 18 amino acids. CDR3: CASSQDEGTSGFSYEQYF. CDR3 coding DNA: TGCGCCAGCAGCCAAGATGAGGGGACTAGCGGCTTCTCCTACGAGCAGTACTTC.

Concerning this clone: At one end the junction does not follow the germline gene, possibly because of a read error. The chain recombines TRBV6-5 with TRBJ1-2; possibly TRBD1 for D (5 bases). The CDR3 contains 11 residues. The V gene's germline CDR1 is MNHEY and CDR2 SVGAGI. CDR3 amino acids: CASRSLDNVNF. The DNA for the CDR3 is TGTGCCAGCAGGAGCCTGGACAACGTTAACTTC.

The chain combines TRBV6-5 with TRBJ2-3; TRBD2 matches 8 bases. The germline V gene encodes CDR1 MNHEY and CDR2 SVGAGI. The CDR3 covers 13 residues. V lost 6 bases and J lost 3; bases outside the gene matches: 2. The CDR3 DNA is TGTGCCAGCAGGGGACTAGGGACAGATACGCAGTATTTT. Encoded protein: CASRGLGTDTQYF.

This clone was detected only once. CDR3 sequence reads: CAWSPGGGYEQYF. The CDR3 DNA reads as TGTGCCTGGAGTCCCGGGGGGGGATACGAGCAGTACTTC. The chain employs TRBV30 and TRBJ2-7; 8 bases line up with TRBD2. Germline V CDR1 and CDR2: GTSNPN, SVGIG (reference sequence). J was trimmed by 4 bases and V by 2 bases; bases with no gene match: 4. The CDR3 contains 13 residues.

In this sample, this clone turned up once. This rearrangement joins TRBV10-3 to TRBJ1-5; D not resolved. The CDR3 loop spans 12 amino acids. Germline lookup yields CDR1 ENHRY and CDR2 SYGVKD. DNA of the CDR3: TGTGTTGATCAAAAGCACAATCAGCCCCAGCATTTT. Amino acid sequence: CVDQKHNQPQHF.

The V and J genes are TRBV7-9 and TRBJ2-7; no definite D call. The V and J ends lost 5 bases and 4 bases respectively, with 6 bases between them. Per germline, CDR1 SEHNR and CDR2 FQNEAQ (reference sequence). The CDR3 is 11 amino acids. In DNA form, the CDR3 reads TGTGCCAGCAGCCTAACTTACGAGCAGTACTTC. Translated, it gives CASSLTYEQYF.

In its sample, this clone was seen once. The chain links TRBV27 to TRBJ1-2, with TRBD1 matching 10 bases. CDR3 size: 14 residues. Germline V CDR1 and CDR2: MNHEY, SMNVEV (reference sequence). J was trimmed by 8 bases and V by 6 bases; bases with no gene match: 9. The DNA of the CDR3 is TGTGCCAGCAGCCCAGGGACAGGGGTGGGGGGCTACACCTTC. This codes for CASSPGTGVGGYTF.

J is TRBJ1-4 and V is TRBV5-1; 8 bases fit TRBD1. This CDR3 has 16 residues. After removal of 1 base from V and 6 bases from J, the junction contained 8 bases not matched to a gene. Germline loops: CDR1 SGHRS, CDR2 YFSETQ. The CDR3 region is CASSLMGDRGDEKLFF. The DNA for the CDR3 is TGCGCCAGCAGCTTGATGGGTGACAGGGGCGATGAAAAACTGTTTTTT.

This clone was seen just once. The rearrangement uses TRBV4-1 and TRBJ1-2, with a tentative D call TRBD1 (6 bases). The V end lost 4 bases, the J end lost 5 bases, and 14 bases lay between the germline ends. The CDR3 length is 14 residues. Germline V lookup: CDR1 MGHRA, CDR2 YSYEKL. CDR3 sequence reads: CASSPWDTYYGYTF. CDR3 in DNA: TGCGCCAGCAGCCCGTGGGACACCTATTATGGCTACACCTTC.

The genes are TRBV5-1 and TRBJ2-1; perhaps TRBD2 as D (6 bases). Per the germline V gene, CDR1 is SGHRS and CDR2 is YFSETQ. This CDR3 region has 16 residues. V dropped 0 bases and J dropped 9 bases, with 19 bases sitting between them. DNA for the CDR3: TGCGCCAGCAGCTTGGCTCAGGGACTTCTCACCGTTGAGCAGTTCTTC. Its protein product is CASSLAQGLLTVEQFF.

This clone was recorded only once. The V call is TRBV4-1, the J call TRBJ1-4; the D gene is possibly TRBD1 (6 bases). The V gene lost 2 bases and the J gene lost 3 bases, with 10 bases spanning the gap. This CDR3 has 15 amino acids. The germline CDR1 and CDR2 sequences are MGHRA and YSYEKL. CDR3: CASSQRQESNEKLFF. The CDR3 DNA sequence: TGCGCCAGCAGCCAAAGACAGGAGTCTAATGAAAAACTGTTTTTT.

The chain links TRBV4-2 to TRBJ2-3; 10 nucleotides match TRBD2. V was clipped by 1 base and J by 4 bases; unmatched bases: 8. CDR1 LGHNA and CDR2 YNFKEQ come from the germline V gene. The CDR3 totals 17 residues. The chain's CDR3 is CASSQVGAGGVADTQYF. CDR3 coding DNA: TGTGCCAGCAGCCAAGTCGGAGCGGGGGGGGTTGCAGATACGCAGTATTTT.

This chain joins TRBV11-1 and TRBJ2-7, with 10 bases identical to TRBD1. There are 14 residues in the CDR3. V gave up 4 bases and J gave up 2 bases; unmatched junction bases: 2. In germline, CDR1 is SGHAT, CDR2 FQDESV (reference sequence). This chain's CDR3 is CASSWGQGPYEQYF. The CDR3 DNA sequence: TGTGCCAGCAGCTGGGGACAGGGGCCCTACGAGCAGTACTTC.

This clone appeared once. The chain is built from TRBV4-1 and TRBJ2-1; 9 bases fit TRBD1. The germline CDR1 and CDR2 sequences are MGHRA and YSYEKL. The CDR3 is made up of 16 amino acids. J was trimmed by 2 bases and V by 5 bases; bases with no gene match: 7. In DNA form, the CDR3 reads TGCGCCAGCAGCGCCCCGGGACAGGGCCCCTACAATGAGCAGTTCTTC. It yields the protein CASSAPGQGPYNEQFF.

The V call is TRBV28, the J call TRBJ2-7; TRBD1 is a possible D gene (6 bases). Germline V gives CDR1 MDHEN, CDR2 SYDVKM. V was trimmed by 7 bases and J by 1 base, leaving 11 bases between them. The CDR3 is made up of 13 amino acids. For the CDR3, the DNA is TGTGCCAGCACTACAGGGAAATCCTACGAGCAGTACTTC. This gives the protein CASTTGKSYEQYF.

V is TRBV9 and J is TRBJ2-1, with a possible D match to TRBD2 (5 bases). The ends were cut back, 0 bases at V and 7 bases at J, with 14 bases in the middle. CDR3 length: 15 residues. Germline CDR1 SGDLS, CDR2 YYNGEE. CDR3 sequence reads: CASSVGVFTGNEQFF. CDR3 nucleotides: TGTGCCAGCAGCGTAGGTGTCTTCACGGGGAATGAGCAGTTCTTC. The whole variable domain, filled in from reference TRBV9 and TRBJ2-1, reads DSGVTQTPKHLITATGQRVTLRCSPRSGDLSVYWYQQSLDQGLQFLIQYYNGEERAKGNILERFSAQQFPDLHSELNLSSLELGDSALYFCASSVGVFTGNEQFFGPGTRLTVL.

The V and J genes are TRBV28 and TRBJ1-1; 7 bases agree with TRBD1. CDR3 length: 18 amino acids. Unmatched junction bases numbered 18, after V lost 8 bases and J lost 0 bases. Germline V gene data show CDR1 as MDHEN and CDR2 as SYDVKM. The CDR3 DNA follows: TGTGCCAGCCCCTCCGAGAACGGGACAGCAACAATGAACACTGAAGCTTTCTTT. Its protein is CASPSENGTATMNTEAFF. Full variable domain (missing parts from reference TRBV28 and TRBJ1-1): DVKVTQSSRYLVKRTGEKVFLECVQDMDHENMFWYRQDPGLGLRLIYFSYDVKMKEKGDIPEGYSVSREKKERFSLILESASTNQTSMYLCASPSENGTATMNTEAFFGQGTRLTVV.

The V gene is TRBV28, the J gene TRBJ2-2; D is undetermined. This CDR3 spans 14 amino acids. Germline CDR1 reads MDHEN; CDR2 reads SYDVKM. V was clipped by 7 bases and J by 5 bases, with 14 bases between them. The CDR3 here is CASNPGPKTGELFF. Written as DNA, the CDR3 is TGTGCCAGCAATCCGGGTCCCAAAACCGGGGAGCTGTTTTTT.

This clone was counted a few times. Here the CDR3 DNA reads TGTGCCAGCAGACCTGGGGACACGAGCTCCTACGAGCAGTACTTC. It codes for CASRPGDTSSYEQYF. The rearrangement links TRBV7-9 to TRBJ2-7; perhaps TRBD1 as D (6 bases). The CDR3 loop spans 15 amino acids. Germline V CDR1 and CDR2: SEHNR, FQNEAQ (reference sequence). V lost 6 bases and J lost 0, with 15 bases in between.

J is TRBJ2-2 and V is TRBV5-5, with 8 bases fitting TRBD1. The CDR3 totals 18 residues. V trimming: 3 bases; J trimming: 5 bases; junction bases outside the gene matches: 15. Germline V lookup: CDR1 SGHKS, CDR2 YYEKEE (reference sequence). The CDR3 DNA reads as TGTGCCAGCAGCTCGCGGAAGTGGACAGGGAGGATTACCGGGGAGCTGTTTTTT. Protein sequence: CASSSRKWTGRITGELFF.

In regard to this clone: Germline and junction disagree at one end, which may indicate a read error. The chain has TRBV7-2 and TRBJ2-7; 10 bases fit TRBD1. This CDR3 contains 15 residues. Germline CDR1 and CDR2: SGHTA and FQGNSA. CDR3 in DNA: TGTGCCAGCACCTTAAGGACAGGGGGGAACTACGAGCAGTACTTC. Translation: CASTLRTGGNYEQYF.

Note on this clone: The identical CDR3 is also encoded by other nucleotide sequences in the sample. The V call is TRBV19, the J call TRBJ1-4; 7 positions match TRBD1. CDR1 LNHDA and CDR2 SQIVND come from the germline V gene (reference sequence). J gave up 6 bases and V 4 bases, and 2 bases lay outside the gene matches. The length of the CDR3 is 13 residues. CDR3 amino acids: CASSTGTDEKLFF. As DNA, the CDR3 is TGTGCCAGTAGTACAGGGACAGATGAAAAACTGTTTTTT.

This chain links TRBV30 with TRBJ2-1; 9 nucleotides match TRBD1. The CDR3 has 16 residues. Germline CDR1 and CDR2: GTSNPN and SVGIG (reference sequence). Trimming at V came to 5 bases and at J to 0 bases, leaving 8 bases not matched to a gene. In nucleotides, the CDR3 is TGTGCCTGGCGTAAACCGGGACAGGGCTCCTACAATGAGCAGTTCTTC. Its translation: CAWRKPGQGSYNEQFF. The variable domain in full, with the rest retrieved from reference TRBV30 and TRBJ2-1, is SQTIHQWPATLVQPVGSPLSLECTVEGTSNPNLYWYRQAAGRGLQLLFYSVGIGQISSEVPQNLSASRPQDRQFILSSKKLLLSDSGFYLCAWRKPGQGSYNEQFFGPGTRLTVL.

This clone was observed at least ten times. This chain uses TRBV7-8 with TRBJ1-4, with 7 nucleotides matching TRBD1. With 6 bases clipped from V and 6 bases from J, the junction kept 10 bases outside the gene matches. From germline, CDR1 is SGHVS and CDR2 FQNEAQ. This CDR3 is built from 15 residues. Here the CDR3 reads CASRFTGATDEKLFF. The DNA of the CDR3 is TGTGCCAGCAGATTTACAGGGGCGACTGATGAAAAACTGTTTTTT.

The V gene is TRBV5-4, the J gene TRBJ2-3; 8 positions match TRBD2. J was trimmed by 0 bases and V by 1 base; bases with no gene match: 13. CDR3 length: 19 residues. In germline, CDR1 is SGHNT, CDR2 YYREEE (reference sequence). CDR3 nucleotides: TGTGCCAGCAGCTTGTCTATTGGTGGTACTAGCGGTAGCACAGATACGCAGTATTTT. This gives the protein CASSLSIGGTSGSTDTQYF.

The chain uses TRBV28 and TRBJ2-1; TRBD2 matches at 7 bases. CDR3 length: 16 amino acids. CDR1 is MDHEN and CDR2 is SYDVKM in the germline V gene. V lost 4 bases to trimming and J lost 6 bases; unmatched junction nucleotides: 12. The CDR3 is CASSSRRRESRNEQFF. As DNA, the CDR3 is TGTGCCAGCAGTTCCCGAAGGCGGGAGAGTCGCAATGAGCAGTTCTTC.